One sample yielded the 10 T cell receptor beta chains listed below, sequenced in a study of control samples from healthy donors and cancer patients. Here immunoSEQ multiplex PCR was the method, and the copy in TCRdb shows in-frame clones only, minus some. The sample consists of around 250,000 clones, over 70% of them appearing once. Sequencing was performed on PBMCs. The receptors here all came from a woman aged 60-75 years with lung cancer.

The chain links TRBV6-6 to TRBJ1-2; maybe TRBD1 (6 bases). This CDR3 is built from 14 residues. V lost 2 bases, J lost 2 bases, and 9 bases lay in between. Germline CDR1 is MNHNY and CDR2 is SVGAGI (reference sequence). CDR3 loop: CASSYGQGNYGYTF. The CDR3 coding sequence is TGTGCCAGCAGTTACGGGCAGGGGAACTATGGCTACACCTTC.

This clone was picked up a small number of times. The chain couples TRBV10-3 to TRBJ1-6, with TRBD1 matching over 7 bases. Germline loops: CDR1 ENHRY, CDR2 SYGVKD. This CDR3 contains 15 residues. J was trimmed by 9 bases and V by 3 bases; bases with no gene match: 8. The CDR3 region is CAISESTGAVSPLHF. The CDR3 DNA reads TGTGCCATCAGTGAATCCACAGGGGCCGTTTCACCCCTCCACTTT.

This CDR3 is CASSVAAGEAETQYF. DNA for the CDR3: TGTGCCAGCAGCGTAGCCGCGGGAGAAGCGGAGACCCAGTACTTC. This chain joins TRBV9 and TRBJ2-5; 7 bases are shared with TRBD2. Trimming removed 0 bases from V and 5 bases from J; junction bases left unmatched: 7. Looked up from germline, CDR1 is SGDLS and CDR2 is YYNGEE. The CDR3 has 15 residues.

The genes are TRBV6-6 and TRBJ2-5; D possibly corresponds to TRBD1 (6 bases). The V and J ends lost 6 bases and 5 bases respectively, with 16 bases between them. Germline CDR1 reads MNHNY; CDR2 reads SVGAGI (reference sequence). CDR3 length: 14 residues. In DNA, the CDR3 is TGTGCCAGCAGCACTTCAGGGGAGAGGGAGACCCAGTACTTC. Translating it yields CASSTSGERETQYF.

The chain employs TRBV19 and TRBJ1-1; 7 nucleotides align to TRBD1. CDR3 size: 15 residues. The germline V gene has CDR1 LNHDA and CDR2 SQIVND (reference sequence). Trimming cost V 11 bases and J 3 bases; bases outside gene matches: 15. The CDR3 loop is CAGRRGFQGDTEAFF. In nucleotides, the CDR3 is TGTGCCGGTCGTAGGGGGTTCCAGGGGGACACTGAAGCTTTCTTT.

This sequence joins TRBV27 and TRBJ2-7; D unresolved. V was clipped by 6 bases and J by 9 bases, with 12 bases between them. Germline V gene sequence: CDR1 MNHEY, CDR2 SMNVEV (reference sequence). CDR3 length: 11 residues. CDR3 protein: CASRLSLGQYF. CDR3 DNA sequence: TGTGCCAGCAGACTTTCACTCGGGCAGTACTTC.

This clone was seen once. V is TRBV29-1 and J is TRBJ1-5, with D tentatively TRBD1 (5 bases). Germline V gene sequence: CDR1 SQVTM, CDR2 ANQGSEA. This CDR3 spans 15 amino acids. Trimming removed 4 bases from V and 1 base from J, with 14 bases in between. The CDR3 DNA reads TGCAGCGTTGGAGGCGGGGGAGGAAGCAATCAGCCCCAGCATTTT. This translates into CSVGGGGGSNQPQHF.

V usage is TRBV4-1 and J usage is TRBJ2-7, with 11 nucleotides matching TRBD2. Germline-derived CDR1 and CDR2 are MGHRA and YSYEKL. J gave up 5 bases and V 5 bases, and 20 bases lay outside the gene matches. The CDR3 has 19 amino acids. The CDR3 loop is CASSSTPPASSGRIDEQYF. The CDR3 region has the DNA TGCGCCAGCAGCTCCACCCCCCCTGCTTCTAGCGGGAGGATCGACGAGCAGTACTTC.

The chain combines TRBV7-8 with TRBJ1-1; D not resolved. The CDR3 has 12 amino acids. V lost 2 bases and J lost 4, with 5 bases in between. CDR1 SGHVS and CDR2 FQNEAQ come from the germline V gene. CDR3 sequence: CASSLRVTEAFF. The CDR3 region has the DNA TGTGCCAGCAGCTTAAGGGTCACTGAAGCTTTCTTT.

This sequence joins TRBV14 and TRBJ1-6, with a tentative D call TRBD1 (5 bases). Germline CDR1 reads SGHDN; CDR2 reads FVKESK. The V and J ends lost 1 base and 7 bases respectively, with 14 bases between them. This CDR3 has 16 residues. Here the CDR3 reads CASSQAGLLRNSPLHF. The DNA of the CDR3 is TGTGCCAGCAGCCAAGCGGGGCTATTAAGAAATTCACCCCTCCACTTT.